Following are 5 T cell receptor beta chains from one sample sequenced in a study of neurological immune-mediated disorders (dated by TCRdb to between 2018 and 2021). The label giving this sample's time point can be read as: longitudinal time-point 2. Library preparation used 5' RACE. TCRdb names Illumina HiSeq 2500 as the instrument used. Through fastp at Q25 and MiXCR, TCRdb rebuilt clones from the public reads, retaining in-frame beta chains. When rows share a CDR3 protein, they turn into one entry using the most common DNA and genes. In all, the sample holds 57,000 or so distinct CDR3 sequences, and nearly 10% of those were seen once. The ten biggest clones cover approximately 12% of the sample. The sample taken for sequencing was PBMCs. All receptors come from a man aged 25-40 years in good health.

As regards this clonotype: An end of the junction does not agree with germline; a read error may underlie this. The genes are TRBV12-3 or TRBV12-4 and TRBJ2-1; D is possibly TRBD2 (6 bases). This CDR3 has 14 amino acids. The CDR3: CASSFRLANNEQFF. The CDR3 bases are TGTGCAAGCAGTTTCAGGCTAGCGAACAATGAGCAGTTCTTC.

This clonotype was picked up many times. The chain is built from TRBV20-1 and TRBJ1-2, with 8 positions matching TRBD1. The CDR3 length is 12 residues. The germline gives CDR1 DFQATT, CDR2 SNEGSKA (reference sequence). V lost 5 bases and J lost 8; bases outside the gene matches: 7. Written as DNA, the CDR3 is TGCAGTGCTCTTCAGGGGGCTGAAGGCTACACCTTC. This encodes CSALQGAEGYTF.

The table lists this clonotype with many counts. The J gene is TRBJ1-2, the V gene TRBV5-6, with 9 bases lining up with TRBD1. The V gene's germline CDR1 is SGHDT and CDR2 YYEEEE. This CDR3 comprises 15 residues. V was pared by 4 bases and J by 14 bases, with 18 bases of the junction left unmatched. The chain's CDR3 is CASSRDRAQYGYKTF. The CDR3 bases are TGTGCCAGCAGCCGGGACAGGGCGCAGTATGGCTACAAGACCTTC.

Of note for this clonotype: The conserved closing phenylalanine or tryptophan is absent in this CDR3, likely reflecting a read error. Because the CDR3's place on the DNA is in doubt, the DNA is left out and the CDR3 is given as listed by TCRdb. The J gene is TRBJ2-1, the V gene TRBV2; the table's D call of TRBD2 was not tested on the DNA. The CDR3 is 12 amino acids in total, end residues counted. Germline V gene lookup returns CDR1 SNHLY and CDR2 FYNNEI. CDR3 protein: CSSSLGTAGVII.

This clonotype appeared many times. CDR3 loop: CARTPPRQLSGNTIYF. CDR3 nucleotides: TGTGCCAGAACCCCACCCAGACAACTCTCTGGAAACACCATATATTTT. The genes are TRBV12-3 or TRBV12-4 and TRBJ1-3; unclear D gene. V was pared by 9 bases and J by 0 bases, with 18 bases between. CDR3 size: 16 residues.